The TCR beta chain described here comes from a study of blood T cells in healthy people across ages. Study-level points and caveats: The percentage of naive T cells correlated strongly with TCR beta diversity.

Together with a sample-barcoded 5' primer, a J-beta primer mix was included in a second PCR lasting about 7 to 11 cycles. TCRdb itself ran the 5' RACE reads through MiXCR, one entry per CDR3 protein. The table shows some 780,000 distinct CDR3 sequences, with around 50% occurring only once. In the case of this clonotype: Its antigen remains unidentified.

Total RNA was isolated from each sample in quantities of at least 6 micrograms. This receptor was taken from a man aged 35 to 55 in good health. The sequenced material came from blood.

In nucleotides, the CDR3 is TGTGCCATCAGTGAGGGACTAGCGGGGGGCAATCAAGAGACCCAGTACTTC. Its protein product is CAISEGLAGGNQETQYF. The V and J genes are TRBV10-3 and TRBJ2-5, with TRBD2 matching over 14 bases. This CDR3 is built from 17 residues. Per the germline V gene, CDR1 is ENHRY and CDR2 is SYGVKD. The trim removed 2 bases at V and 2 bases at J, leaving 4 bases unmatched.